The rows below give T cell receptor beta chains drawn from one sample of a study of shared clonotypes between healthy human individuals. This table comes from immunoSEQ multiplex PCR, and its TCRdb copy is limited to in-frame clones, with some not included. Altogether about 670,000 clones are present, 55% to 75% being singletons, with the ten largest covering approximately 2%. The material sequenced was memory CD4+ T cells sorted from blood. The origin of the receptors is a woman aged 25 to 39 in good health. CDR3s include the opening cysteine and the closing phenylalanine or tryptophan. D genes are given only for firm matches. A row's size may be missing; if present it is once, few, many or a size class.

J: TRBJ2-3; V: TRBV27; size: once; D: TRBD2; DNA: TGTGCCAGCAGCCAGCCCCCCCCTAGCGGGAGAGCAGATACGCAGTATTTT; CDR3: CASSQPPPSGRADTQYF
J: TRBJ2-7; V: TRBV7-8; size: NA; D: NA; DNA: TGTGCCAGCAGCTTAGCAGTAGTGGGGGGTTACTACGAGCAGTACTTC; CDR3: CASSLAVVGGYYEQYF
J: TRBJ1-5; V: TRBV28; size: NA; D: TRBD1; DNA: TGTGCCAGCAGTATCGGGTCTGACAGGGGCAATCAGCCCCAGCATTTT; CDR3: CASSIGSDRGNQPQHF
J: TRBJ2-7; V: TRBV5-1; size: NA; D: NA; DNA: TGCGCCAGCAGCCAGGGGACCTCCAACGAGCAGTACTTC; CDR3: CASSQGTSNEQYF
J: TRBJ2-7; V: TRBV10-3; size: NA; D: TRBD2; DNA: TGTGCCATCAGTGAGTCGACTAGCCCTCTCTCCTACGAGCAGTACTTC; CDR3: CAISESTSPLSYEQYF
J: TRBJ2-7; V: TRBV7-2; size: NA; D: NA; DNA: TGTGCCAGCAGCTCGACTAGTACGGTGCAGTACTTC; CDR3: CASSSTSTVQYF
J: TRBJ2-2; V: TRBV2; size: NA; D: TRBD2; DNA: TGTGCCAGCAGGAGGGGACTAGCGGGGTCGAACACCGGGGAGCTGTTTTTT; CDR3: CASRRGLAGSNTGELFF
J: TRBJ1-1; V: TRBV18; size: once; D: TRBD1; DNA: TGTGCCAGCCAGGGACAGGGAGGATTCGGCACTGAAGCTTTCTTT; CDR3: CASQGQGGFGTEAFF
J: TRBJ2-5; V: TRBV5-1; size: NA; D: TRBD1; DNA: TGCGCCAGCAGCTTGGAACAGGGGCCCACAGAGACCCAGTACTTC; CDR3: CASSLEQGPTETQYF
J: TRBJ1-1; V: TRBV7-8; size: NA; D: TRBD1; DNA: TGTGCCAGCAGCCCGAGGGGGACAGGGGTCGATGAAGCTTTCTTT; CDR3: CASSPRGTGVDEAFF
J: TRBJ2-5; V: TRBV6-9; size: NA; D: NA; DNA: TGTGCCAGCACGATAGAGGGGGAGACCCAGTACTTC; CDR3: CASTIEGETQYF
J: TRBJ2-7; V: TRBV18; size: NA; D: NA; DNA: TGTGCCAGCTCACCTGGGGGTACGCTGGGCTCCTACGAGCAGTACTTC; CDR3: CASSPGGTLGSYEQYF
J: TRBJ2-3; V: TRBV13; size: NA; D: NA; DNA: TGTGCCAGCAGCTTAGGGAAACCCACAGATACGCAGTATTTT; CDR3: CASSLGKPTDTQYF
J: TRBJ1-4; V: TRBV18; size: NA; D: NA; DNA: TGTGCCAGCTCTGGTGGGCTTAGGGAAAAACTGTTTTTT; CDR3: CASSGGLREKLFF
J: TRBJ2-7; V: TRBV7-6; size: few; D: NA; DNA: TGTGCCAGCAGCTTAAACCAGGAATACGAGCAGTACTTC; CDR3: CASSLNQEYEQYF
J: TRBJ2-1; V: TRBV20-1; size: NA; D: NA; DNA: TGCAGTGCTAATATCATCTCGGAGCAGTTCTTC; CDR3: CSANIISEQFF
J: TRBJ2-3; V: TRBV6-5; size: NA; D: TRBD2; DNA: TGTGCCAGCAGTTACCGACTAGCGGGAGACCGAGATACGCAGTATTTT; CDR3: CASSYRLAGDRDTQYF
J: TRBJ2-2; V: TRBV7-6; size: NA; D: NA; DNA: TGTGCCAGCAGCTTTGGGAACACCGGGGAGCTGTTTTTT; CDR3: CASSFGNTGELFF